This is a list of T cell receptor beta chains from one sample in a study of metastatic and nonmetastatic thyroid tumors. From the PCR reads, TCRdb re-called clones with MiXCR. Altogether 15,000 to 20,000 clones are present, approximately 12% being singletons, with the ten largest covering approximately 15%. The material sequenced was tumor tissue. The receptors stem from a female donor with papillary thyroid cancer or a benign thyroid nodule (not recorded which). Some clones in this sample may be carry-over from other donors' samples. CDR3s include the opening cysteine and the closing phenylalanine or tryptophan. Size is stated for part of the rows, as once, few or many counts, or as a class when the clone is expanded.

TRBJ1-2	many	TRBV7-9	CASSSGTGRARRDYGYTF
TRBJ2-7	many	TRBV7-3	CASSLKGREGPYEQYF
TRBJ1-2	.	TRBV3-1	CASSQRQAGGYTF
TRBJ2-3	many	TRBV6-2/TRBV6-3	CASSYSFSKTDTQYF
TRBJ2-5	medium-sized	TRBV19	CASSMKGGAYQETQYF
TRBJ2-2	few	TRBV6-4	CASSASVEVGELFF
TRBJ2-7	.	TRBV4-1	CASSERWHRGAYEQYF
TRBJ2-1	many	TRBV3-1	CASSQDVGLEQFF
TRBJ1-5	many	TRBV6-1	CASRDRVNQPQHF
TRBJ1-2	many	TRBV5-1	CASSLGGYGYTF
TRBJ1-4	many	TRBV7-8	CASSLQGAPTNEKLFF
TRBJ2-1	many	TRBV29-1	CSVPGLAANEQFF
TRBJ2-7	many	TRBV6-1	CASSGTGLPNDEQYF
TRBJ1-2	many	TRBV20-1	CSAGQYGYTF
TRBJ2-7	many	TRBV6-2/TRBV6-3	CASSQPTGAHKNSYEQYF
TRBJ2-1	many	TRBV9	CASSRYNEQFF
TRBJ2-5	medium-sized	TRBV28	CASSLRGGPPRGETQYF
TRBJ2-3	many	TRBV6-1	CASSEEAGGTDTQYF
TRBJ1-6	many	TRBV5-1	CASSSGWANSPLHF
TRBJ2-7	many	TRBV19	CASRQTSGQPYEQYF
TRBJ2-5	many	TRBV24-1	CATSDFSGGGETQYF
TRBJ2-5	many	TRBV7-8	CASSYRQFQETQYF
TRBJ1-4	.	TRBV20-1	CSARRGQEKLFF
TRBJ1-1	many	TRBV7-2	CASSLGMNTEAFF
TRBJ2-1	many	TRBV12-3/TRBV12-4	CASSFTRAHEQFF
TRBJ1-6	few	TRBV28	CASRDHQGGSSPLHF
TRBJ2-4	medium-sized	TRBV13	CASSLVRGGVRGNIQYF
TRBJ1-1	many	TRBV18	CASSPVMNTEAFF
TRBJ2-7	many	TRBV15	CATSKYVEGEQYF
TRBJ2-5	many	TRBV24-1	CATSDPGTGGEETQYF
TRBJ2-2	.	TRBV30	CAWSPRGSLNTGELFF
TRBJ2-7	medium-sized	TRBV13	CASSPRTSYEQYF
TRBJ1-5	many	TRBV24-1	CATSDYANQPQHF
TRBJ1-2	.	TRBV11-2	CASSLSRFGYTF
TRBJ2-5	.	TRBV5-5	CASSLDAGMGKTQYF
TRBJ2-7	many	TRBV6-9	CASPGGNSYEQYF
TRBJ1-4	many	TRBV2	CASRETGQPGEKLFF
TRBJ2-7	many	TRBV28	CASGLAGVHEQYF
TRBJ2-7	medium-sized	TRBV2	CASTVGYEQYF
TRBJ2-7	many	TRBV20-1	CSAGRSGGATEQYF
TRBJ1-4	many	TRBV4-3	CASSLRGLGEKLFF
TRBJ1-1	many	TRBV20-1	CSARDDRNTEAFF
TRBJ1-1	.	TRBV13	CASSITGRGEAEAFF
TRBJ1-1	.	TRBV6-2/TRBV6-3	CASSYTLGLVNTEAFF
TRBJ2-1	.	TRBV20-1	CSARTGSYNEQFF
TRBJ2-7	.	TRBV20-1	CSARETSGRVPYF
TRBJ2-7	many	TRBV6-2/TRBV6-3	CASRPASGSYEQYF
TRBJ2-7	many	TRBV13	CASSPSGGPYEQYF